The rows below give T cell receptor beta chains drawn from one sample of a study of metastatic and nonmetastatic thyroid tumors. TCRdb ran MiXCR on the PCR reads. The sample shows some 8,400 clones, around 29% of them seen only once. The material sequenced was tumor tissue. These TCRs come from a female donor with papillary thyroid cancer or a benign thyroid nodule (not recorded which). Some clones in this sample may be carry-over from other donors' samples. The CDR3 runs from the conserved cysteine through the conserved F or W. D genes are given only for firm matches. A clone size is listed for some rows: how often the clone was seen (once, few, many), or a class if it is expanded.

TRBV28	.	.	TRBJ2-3	CASSFPADGDTQYF	TGTGCCAGCAGTTTCCCGGCTGACGGGGATACGCAGTATTTT
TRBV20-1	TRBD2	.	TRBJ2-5	CSASYAGVQETQYF	TGCAGTGCTAGTTACGCGGGGGTCCAAGAGACCCAGTACTTC
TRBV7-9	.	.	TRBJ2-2	CASSLTLNTGELFF	TGTGCCAGCAGCTTAACCCTGAACACCGGGGAGCTGTTTTTT
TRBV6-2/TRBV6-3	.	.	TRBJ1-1	CASSFRGGAFF	TGTGCCAGCAGTTTCCGGGGGGGAGCTTTCTTT
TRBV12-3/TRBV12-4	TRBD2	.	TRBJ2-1	CASSLTSAYNEQFF	TGTGCCAGCAGTTTAACTAGCGCCTACAATGAGCAGTTCTTC
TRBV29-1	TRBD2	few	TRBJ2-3	CSVDGPTSADTQYF	TGCAGCGTTGACGGCCCGACTAGCGCAGATACGCAGTATTTT
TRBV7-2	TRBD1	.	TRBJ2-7	CASSSQSWTGSYEQYF	TGTGCCAGCAGCTCTCAAAGTTGGACAGGGTCCTACGAGCAGTACTTC
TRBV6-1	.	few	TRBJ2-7	CASSEAAVRSYEQYF	TGTGCCAGCAGTGAAGCGGCAGTTCGCTCCTACGAGCAGTACTTC
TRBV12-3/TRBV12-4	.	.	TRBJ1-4	CASSFGQRDEKLFF	TGTGCCAGCAGTTTCGGTCAGAGAGATGAAAAACTGTTTTTT
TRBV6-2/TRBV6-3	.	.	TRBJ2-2	CASSYKGFTGELFF	TGTGCCAGCAGTTACAAGGGGTTCACCGGGGAGCTGTTTTTT
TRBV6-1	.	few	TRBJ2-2	CASSLGQAGDTGELFF	TGTGCCAGCAGCTTGGGACAGGCGGGGGACACCGGGGAGCTGTTTTTT
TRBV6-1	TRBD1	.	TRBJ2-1	CASYHRGELSLEQFF	TGTGCCAGTTACCACAGGGGTGAGTTGTCGCTTGAGCAGTTCTTC
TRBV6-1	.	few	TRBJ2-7	CASRSLGEQYF	TGTGCCAGCAGATCTTTGGGCGAGCAGTACTTC
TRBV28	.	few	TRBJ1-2	CASSLIGGYGYTF	TGTGCCAGCAGTTTGATAGGAGGCTATGGCTACACCTTC
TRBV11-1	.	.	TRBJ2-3	CASSFGYRVSDTQYF	TGTGCCAGCAGCTTCGGCTACAGGGTGTCAGATACGCAGTATTTT
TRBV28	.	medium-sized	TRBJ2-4	CASLGEPGTLQYF	TGTGCCAGCCTTGGAGAACCTGGAACCCTTCAGTACTTC